Following are 4 T cell receptor beta chains from one sample sequenced in a study. Treg sorting used a CD4+CD25+CD127-/low gate. TCRdb re-analysed the 5' RACE reads in MiXCR, keeping a single row per CDR3 protein. The table has 34,000 or so distinct CDR3 sequences, 25% to 30% seen once. Sequencing input: tumor-infiltrating Tregs sorted from the breast tumor. The receptors were gathered from a female donor with breast cancer.

This clonotype was detected only a few times. The V gene is TRBV5-1, the J gene TRBJ2-5, with 10 bases identical to TRBD2. With 3 bases clipped from V and 4 bases from J, the junction kept 12 bases outside the gene matches. CDR1 is SGHRS, CDR2 YFSETQ, per germline. This CDR3 contains 17 residues. CDR3 nucleotides: TGCGCCAGCAGCTATAGCGGCACTAGCGGGGAGGGAGAGACCCAGTACTTC. It specifies CASSYSGTSGEGETQYF.

This clonotype was picked up many times. The rearrangement links TRBV5-1 to TRBJ1-2, with 10 bases matching TRBD1. Per germline, CDR1 SGHRS and CDR2 YFSETQ. The V and J ends lost 2 bases and 4 bases, in that order; junction bases with no gene match: 14. This CDR3 comprises 18 residues. DNA for the CDR3: TGCGCCAGCAGCTTAGAGGTCCGGGACAGGGGTCGGGGCTATGGCTACACCTTC. This sequence encodes CASSLEVRDRGRGYGYTF.

This clonotype was counted many times. The chain has TRBV4-2 and TRBJ1-2, with 9 bases lining up with TRBD1. In germline, CDR1 is LGHNA, CDR2 YNFKEQ. Germline trimming cut 5 bases from V and 7 bases from J; bases unmatched to any gene: 8. CDR3 length equals 14 residues. This CDR3 is CASSYRDRDGGYTF. DNA of the CDR3: TGTGCCAGCAGCTACCGGGACAGGGACGGTGGCTACACCTTC.

Comment on this clonotype: A much larger clone lies a single base off, so this may be a read error. The V gene is TRBV12-3 or TRBV12-4, the J gene TRBJ2-1, with D possibly being TRBD2 (5 bases). V was clipped by 6 bases and J by 5 bases, with 17 bases between them. This CDR3 contains 15 residues. CDR3 amino acids: CASRDTGIADNEQFF. Here the CDR3 DNA reads TGTGCCAGCAGAGACACCGGGATAGCCGACAATGAGCAGTTCTTC.